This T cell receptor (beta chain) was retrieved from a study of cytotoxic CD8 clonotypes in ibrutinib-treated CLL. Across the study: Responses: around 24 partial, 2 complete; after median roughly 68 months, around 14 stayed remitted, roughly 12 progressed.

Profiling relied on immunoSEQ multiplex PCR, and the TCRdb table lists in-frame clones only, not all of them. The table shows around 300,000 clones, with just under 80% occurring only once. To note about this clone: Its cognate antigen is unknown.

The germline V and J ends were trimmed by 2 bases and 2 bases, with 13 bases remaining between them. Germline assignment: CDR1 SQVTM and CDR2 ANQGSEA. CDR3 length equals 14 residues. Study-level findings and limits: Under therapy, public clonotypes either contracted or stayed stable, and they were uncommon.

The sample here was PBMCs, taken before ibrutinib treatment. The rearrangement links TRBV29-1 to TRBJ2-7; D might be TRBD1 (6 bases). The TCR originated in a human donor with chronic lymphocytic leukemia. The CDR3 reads CSVESGRGPYEQYF. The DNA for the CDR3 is TGCAGCGTTGAATCGGGCAGGGGACCCTACGAGCAGTACTTC.